This T cell receptor (beta chain) was identified during a study of cytomegalovirus exposure and HLA in healthy donors. Whole-study findings and limits: Productive rates of about 87% or about 30% were seen for most TCR beta V segments in an earlier analysis.

Healthy bone marrow donors made up the donors. Primers for the PCR totalled 60 Vbeta and 13 Jbeta. Generated by immunoSEQ multiplex PCR, the TCRdb table keeps only in-frame clones and is missing some. This sample carries over 80,000 clones, approximately 83% of them seen once, and the ten largest clones take about 3.8%. Of note for this clone: What it binds is unknown.

The sequence came from a man in his forties or fifties in good health and CMV-seronegative. Sample: PBMCs.

The CDR3 loop is CASSLPTKDTQYF. The CDR3 DNA follows: TGTGCCAGCAGCCTACCGACTAAAGACACGCAGTATTTT. The chain has TRBV5-4 and TRBJ2-3, with D tentatively TRBD2 (5 bases). The V gene's germline CDR1 is SGHNT and CDR2 YYREEE (reference sequence). This CDR3 contains 13 residues. The ends were cut back, 4 bases at V and 9 bases at J, with 15 bases in the middle. Drawing the rest from reference TRBV5-4 and TRBJ2-3, the complete variable domain is ETGVTQSPTHLIKTRGQQVTLRCSSQSGHNTVSWYQQALGQGPQFIFQYYREEENGRGNFPPRFSGLQFPNYSSELNVNALELDDSALYLCASSLPTKDTQYFGPGTRLTVL.